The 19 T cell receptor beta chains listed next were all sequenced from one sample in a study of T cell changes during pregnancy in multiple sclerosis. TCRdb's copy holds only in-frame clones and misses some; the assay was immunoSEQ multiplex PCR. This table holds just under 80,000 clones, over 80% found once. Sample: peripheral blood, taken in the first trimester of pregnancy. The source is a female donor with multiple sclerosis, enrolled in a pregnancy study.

The CDR3 DNA is TGTGCCAGCAGCTTGATTGGGGCAGCGCCCTACGAGCAGTACTTC. It translates to CASSLIGAAPYEQYF. The V call is TRBV5-6, the J call TRBJ2-7, with D perhaps TRBD1 (5 bases). The CDR3 has 15 amino acids. CDR1 SGHDT and CDR2 YYEEEE come from the germline V gene. V was shortened by 1 base and J by 2 bases, with 13 bases between the two germline ends.

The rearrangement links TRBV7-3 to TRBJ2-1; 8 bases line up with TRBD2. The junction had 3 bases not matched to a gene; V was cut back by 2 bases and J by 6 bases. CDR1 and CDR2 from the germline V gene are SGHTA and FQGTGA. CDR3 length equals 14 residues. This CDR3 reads CASSLGTSGNEQFF. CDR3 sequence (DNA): TGTGCCAGCAGCTTAGGTACTAGCGGCAATGAGCAGTTCTTC. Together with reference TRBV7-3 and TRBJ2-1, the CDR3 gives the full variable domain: GAGVSQTPSNKVTEKGKYVELRCDPISGHTALYWYRQSLGQGPEFLIYFQGTGAADDSGLPNDRFFAVRPEGSVSTLKIQRTERGDSAVYLCASSLGTSGNEQFFGPGTRLTVL.

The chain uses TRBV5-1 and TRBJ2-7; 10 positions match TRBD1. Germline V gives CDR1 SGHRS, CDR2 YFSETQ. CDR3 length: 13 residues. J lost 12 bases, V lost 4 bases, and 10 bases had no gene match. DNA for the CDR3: TGCGCCAGCAGCGCGGGACAGGGGCGAAGGGGGTACTTC. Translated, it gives CASSAGQGRRGYF.

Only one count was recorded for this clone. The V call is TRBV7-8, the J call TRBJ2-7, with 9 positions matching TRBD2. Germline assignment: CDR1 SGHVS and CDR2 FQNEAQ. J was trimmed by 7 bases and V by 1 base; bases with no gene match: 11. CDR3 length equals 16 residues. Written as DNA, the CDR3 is TGTGCCAGCAGCTTAGGGATAGCGGGAGAGCCTTTTGAGCAGTACTTC. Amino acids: CASSLGIAGEPFEQYF.

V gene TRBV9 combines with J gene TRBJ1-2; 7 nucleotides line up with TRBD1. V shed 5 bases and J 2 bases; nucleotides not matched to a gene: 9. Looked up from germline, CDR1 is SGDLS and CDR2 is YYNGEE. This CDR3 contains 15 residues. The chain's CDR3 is CASRRTAGGNYGYTF. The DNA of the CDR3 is TGTGCCAGCAGGCGTACGGCAGGGGGAAACTATGGCTACACCTTC.

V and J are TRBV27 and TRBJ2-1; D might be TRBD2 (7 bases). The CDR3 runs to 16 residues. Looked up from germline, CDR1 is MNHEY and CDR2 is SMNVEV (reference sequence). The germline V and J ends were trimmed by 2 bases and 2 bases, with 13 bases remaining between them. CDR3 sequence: CASSLVGGGPYNEQFF. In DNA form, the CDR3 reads TGTGCCAGCAGTTTAGTAGGGGGGGGACCCTACAATGAGCAGTTCTTC.

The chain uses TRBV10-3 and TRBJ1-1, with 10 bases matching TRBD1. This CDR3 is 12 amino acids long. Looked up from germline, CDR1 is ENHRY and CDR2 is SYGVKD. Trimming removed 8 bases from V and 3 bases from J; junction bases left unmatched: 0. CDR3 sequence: CAIGTGDTEAFF. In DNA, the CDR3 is TGTGCCATCGGGACAGGGGACACTGAAGCTTTCTTT.

The CDR3 nucleotides read TGTGCCAGCAGCCCCCCATCGAGCGGGAGGGCTGGGGAGACCCAGTACTTC. As protein: CASSPPSSGRAGETQYF. The chain uses TRBV7-9 and TRBJ2-5, with 10 bases lining up with TRBD2. V was clipped by 5 bases and J by 5 bases; unmatched bases: 14. The CDR3 length is 17 residues. Germline V gene lookup returns CDR1 SEHNR and CDR2 FQNEAQ (reference sequence).

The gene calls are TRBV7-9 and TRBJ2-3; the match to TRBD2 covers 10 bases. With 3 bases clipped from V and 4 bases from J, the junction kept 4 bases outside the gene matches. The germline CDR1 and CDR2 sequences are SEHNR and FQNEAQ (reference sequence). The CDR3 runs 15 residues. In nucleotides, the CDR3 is TGTGCCAGCAGCTTGTCTAGCGGGAGCTCAGATACGCAGTATTTT. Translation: CASSLSSGSSDTQYF.

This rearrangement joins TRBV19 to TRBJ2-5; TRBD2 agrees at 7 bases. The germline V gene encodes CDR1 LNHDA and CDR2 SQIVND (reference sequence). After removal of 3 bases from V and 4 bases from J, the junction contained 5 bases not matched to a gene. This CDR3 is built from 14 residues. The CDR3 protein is CASSIGGMGETQYF. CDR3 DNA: TGTGCCAGTAGTATCGGGGGGATGGGAGAGACCCAGTACTTC. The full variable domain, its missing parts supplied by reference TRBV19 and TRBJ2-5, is DGGITQSPKYLFRKEGQNVTLSCEQNLNHDAMYWYRQDPGQGLRLIYYSQIVNDFQKGDIAEGYSVSREKKESFPLTVTSAQKNPTAFYLCASSIGGMGETQYFGPGTRLLVL.

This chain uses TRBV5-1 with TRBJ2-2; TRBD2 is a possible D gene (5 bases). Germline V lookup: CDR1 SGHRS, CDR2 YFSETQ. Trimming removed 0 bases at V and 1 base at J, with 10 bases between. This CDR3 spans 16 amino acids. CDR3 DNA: TGCGCCAGCAGCTTGGCGGGGATTCGGAACACCGGGGAGCTGTTTTTT. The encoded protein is CASSLAGIRNTGELFF.

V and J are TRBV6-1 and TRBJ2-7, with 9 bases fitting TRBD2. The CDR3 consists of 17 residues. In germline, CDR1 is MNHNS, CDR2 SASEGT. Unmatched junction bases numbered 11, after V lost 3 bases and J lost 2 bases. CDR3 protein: CASSESSAAGGPYEQYF. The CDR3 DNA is TGTGCCAGCAGTGAGTCTAGCGCAGCGGGAGGTCCCTACGAGCAGTACTTC.

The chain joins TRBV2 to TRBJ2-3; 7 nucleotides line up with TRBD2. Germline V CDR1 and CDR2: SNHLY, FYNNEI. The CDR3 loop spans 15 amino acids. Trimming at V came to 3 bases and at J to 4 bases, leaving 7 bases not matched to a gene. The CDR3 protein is CASSDPGLLADTQYF. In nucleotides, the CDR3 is TGTGCCAGCAGTGACCCGGGACTATTGGCAGATACGCAGTATTTT. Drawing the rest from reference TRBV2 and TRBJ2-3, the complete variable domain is EPEVTQTPSHQVTQMGQEVILRCVPISNHLYFYWYRQILGQKVEFLVSFYNNEISEKSEIFDDQFSVERPDGSNFTLKIRSTKLEDSAMYFCASSDPGLLADTQYFGPGTRLTVL.

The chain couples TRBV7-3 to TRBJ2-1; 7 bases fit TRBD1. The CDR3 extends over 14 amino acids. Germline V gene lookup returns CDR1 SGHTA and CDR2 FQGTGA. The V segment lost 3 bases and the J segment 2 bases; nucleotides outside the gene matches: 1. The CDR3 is CASSFQGAYNEQFF. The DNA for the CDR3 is TGTGCCAGCAGCTTCCAGGGGGCCTACAATGAGCAGTTCTTC. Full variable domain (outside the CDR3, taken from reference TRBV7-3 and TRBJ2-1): GAGVSQTPSNKVTEKGKYVELRCDPISGHTALYWYRQSLGQGPEFLIYFQGTGAADDSGLPNDRFFAVRPEGSVSTLKIQRTERGDSAVYLCASSFQGAYNEQFFGPGTRLTVL.

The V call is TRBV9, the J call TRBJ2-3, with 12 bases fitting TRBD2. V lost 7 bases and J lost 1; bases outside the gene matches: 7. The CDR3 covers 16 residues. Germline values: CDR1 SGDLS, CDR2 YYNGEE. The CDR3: CASSSGRAVGTDTQYF. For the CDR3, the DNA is TGTGCCAGCTCTAGCGGGAGGGCGGTAGGCACAGATACGCAGTATTTT.

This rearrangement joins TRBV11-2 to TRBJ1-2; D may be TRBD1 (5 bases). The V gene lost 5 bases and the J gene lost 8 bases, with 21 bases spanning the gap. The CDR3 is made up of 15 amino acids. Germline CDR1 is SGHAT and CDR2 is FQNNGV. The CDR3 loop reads CASSTALQVSEGYTF. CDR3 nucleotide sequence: TGTGCCAGCAGCACAGCCTTACAGGTCTCGGAGGGCTACACCTTC.

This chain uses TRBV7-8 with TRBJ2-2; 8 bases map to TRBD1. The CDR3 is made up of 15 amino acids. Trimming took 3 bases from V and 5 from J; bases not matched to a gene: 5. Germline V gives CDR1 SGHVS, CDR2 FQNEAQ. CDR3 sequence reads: CASSFFRGQTGELFF. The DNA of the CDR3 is TGTGCCAGCAGCTTTTTCAGGGGGCAGACCGGGGAGCTGTTTTTT.

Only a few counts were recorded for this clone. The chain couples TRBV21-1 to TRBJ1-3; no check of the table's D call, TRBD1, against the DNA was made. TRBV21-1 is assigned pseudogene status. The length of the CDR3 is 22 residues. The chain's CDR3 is CASSTALPRPLVGTGLGNTIYF. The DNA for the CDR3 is TGTGCCAGCAGCACCGCGCTCCCACGGCCCCTGGTCGGGACAGGGTTAGGAAACACCATATATTTT.

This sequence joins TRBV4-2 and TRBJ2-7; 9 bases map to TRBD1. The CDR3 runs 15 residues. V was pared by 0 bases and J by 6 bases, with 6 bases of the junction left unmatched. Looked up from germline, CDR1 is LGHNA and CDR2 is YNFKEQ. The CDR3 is CASSQEAGQGAEQYF. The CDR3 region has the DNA TGTGCCAGCAGCCAAGAGGCGGGACAGGGTGCCGAGCAGTACTTC.